This T cell receptor (beta chain) was recovered during a study of blood T cell repertoires in COVID-19. Both ends counted, the CDR3 spans 21 residues. This table comes from immunoSEQ multiplex PCR, and its TCRdb copy is limited to in-frame clones, with some not included. Of hundreds of thousands of clones listed, about 90% were seen once; the top ten hold approximately 2%. Categorization into cohorts depended on clinical history that participants reported. Regarding this clone: The DNA is omitted, as the CDR3 cannot be located on it reliably, and the CDR3 follows TCRdb's listing.

The TCR comes from a woman aged 18-35 years with acute COVID-19. Sequencing used PBMCs or T cells enriched from blood (not recorded which). J is TRBJ2-6 and V is TRBV12-2; TRBD2, as called in the table, went unchecked against the DNA. TRBV12-2 is a recognized pseudogene. CDR3 sequence: CASRLVPSGRWVASGANVLTF.